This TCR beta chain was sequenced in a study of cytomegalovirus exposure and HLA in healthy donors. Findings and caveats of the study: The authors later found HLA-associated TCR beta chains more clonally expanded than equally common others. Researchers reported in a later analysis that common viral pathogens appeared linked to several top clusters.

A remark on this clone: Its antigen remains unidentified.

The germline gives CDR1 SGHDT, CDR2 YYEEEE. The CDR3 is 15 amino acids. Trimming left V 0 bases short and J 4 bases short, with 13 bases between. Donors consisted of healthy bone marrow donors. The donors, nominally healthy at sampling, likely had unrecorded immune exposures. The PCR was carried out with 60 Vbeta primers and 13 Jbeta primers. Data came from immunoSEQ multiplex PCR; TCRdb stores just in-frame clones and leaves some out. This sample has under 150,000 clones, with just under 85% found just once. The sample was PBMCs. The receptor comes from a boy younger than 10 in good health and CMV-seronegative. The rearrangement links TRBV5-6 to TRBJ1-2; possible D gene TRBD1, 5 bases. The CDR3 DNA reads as TGTGCCAGCAGCTTGGGAGCAGGGAACATCTATGGCTACACCTTC. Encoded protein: CASSLGAGNIYGYTF.